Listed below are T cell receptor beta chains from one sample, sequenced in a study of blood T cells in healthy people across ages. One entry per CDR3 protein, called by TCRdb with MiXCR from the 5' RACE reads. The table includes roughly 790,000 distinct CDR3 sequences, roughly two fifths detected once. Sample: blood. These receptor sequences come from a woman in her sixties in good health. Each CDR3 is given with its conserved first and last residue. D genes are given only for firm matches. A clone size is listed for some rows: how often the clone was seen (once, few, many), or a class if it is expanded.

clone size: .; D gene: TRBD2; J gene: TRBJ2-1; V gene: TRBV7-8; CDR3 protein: CASSWGLAGGPSSYNEQFF; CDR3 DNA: TGTGCCAGCAGCTGGGGACTAGCGGGGGGGCCTAGCTCCTACAATGAGCAGTTCTTC
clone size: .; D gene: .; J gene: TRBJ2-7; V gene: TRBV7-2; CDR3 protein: CTSSLGDGPYEQYF; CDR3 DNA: TGTACCAGCAGCTTAGGGGACGGCCCCTACGAGCAGTACTTC
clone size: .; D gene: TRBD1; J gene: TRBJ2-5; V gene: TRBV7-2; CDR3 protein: CASSPLTGRNEQYF; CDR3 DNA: TGTGCCAGCAGCCCCCTGACAGGGCGGAATGAGCAGTACTTC
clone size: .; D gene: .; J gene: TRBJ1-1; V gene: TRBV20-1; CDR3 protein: CSARDTVMNTEAFF; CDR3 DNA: TGCAGTGCTAGAGATACCGTAATGAACACTGAAGCTTTCTTT
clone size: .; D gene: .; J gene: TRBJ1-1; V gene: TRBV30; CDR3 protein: CAWRTDNTEAFF; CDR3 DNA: TGTGCCTGGAGAACGGACAACACTGAAGCTTTCTTT
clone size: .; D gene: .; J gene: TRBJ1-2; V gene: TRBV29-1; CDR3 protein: CSTLAHTQGGSYGYTF; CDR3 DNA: TGCAGCACGTTGGCCCATACACAGGGAGGAAGCTATGGCTACACCTTC
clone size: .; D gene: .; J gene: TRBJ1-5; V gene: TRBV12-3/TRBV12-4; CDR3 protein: CASSFRTELDQPQHF; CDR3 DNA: TGTGCCAGCAGTTTTAGGACAGAGTTGGATCAGCCCCAGCATTTT
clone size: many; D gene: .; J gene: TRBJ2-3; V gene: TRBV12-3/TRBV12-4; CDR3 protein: CASSLGDTQYF; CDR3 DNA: TGTGCCAGCAGCTTAGGAGATACGCAGTATTTT
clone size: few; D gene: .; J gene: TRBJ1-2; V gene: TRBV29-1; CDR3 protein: CSALVEQGPPNYGYTF; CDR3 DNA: TGCAGCGCATTAGTGGAACAGGGACCGCCTAACTATGGCTACACCTTC
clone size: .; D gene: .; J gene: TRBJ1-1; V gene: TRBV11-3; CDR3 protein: CASSSGGGGRSEAFF; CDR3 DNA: TGTGCCAGCAGCTCTGGGGGCGGGGGAAGGTCAGAAGCTTTCTTT
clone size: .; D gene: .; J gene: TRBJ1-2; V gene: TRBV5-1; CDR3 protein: CASGLITGDGRRYGYTF; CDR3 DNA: TGCGCCAGCGGCTTAATCACGGGCGATGGACGGCGCTATGGCTACACCTTC
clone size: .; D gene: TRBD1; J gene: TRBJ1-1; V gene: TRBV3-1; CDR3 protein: CASSQRGQGFTEAFF; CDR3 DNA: TGTGCCAGCAGCCAAAGGGGACAGGGGTTTACTGAAGCTTTCTTT
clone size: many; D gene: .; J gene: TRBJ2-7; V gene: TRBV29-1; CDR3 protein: CSVETVYEQYF; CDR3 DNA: TGCAGCGTTGAGACGGTTTACGAGCAGTACTTC
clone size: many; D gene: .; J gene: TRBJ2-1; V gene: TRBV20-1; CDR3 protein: CSARDGAKVSRDNEQFF; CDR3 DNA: TGCAGTGCTAGAGACGGGGCTAAAGTTTCCCGGGACAATGAGCAGTTCTTC
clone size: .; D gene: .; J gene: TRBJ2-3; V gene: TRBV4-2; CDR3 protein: CASSQGQDSDTQYF; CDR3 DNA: TGTGCCAGCAGCCAAGGTCAGGACAGCGATACGCAGTATTTT
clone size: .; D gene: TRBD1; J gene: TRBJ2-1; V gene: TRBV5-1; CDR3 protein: CASSSEGQDYNEQFF; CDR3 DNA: TGCGCCAGCAGCTCAGAGGGACAGGACTACAATGAGCAGTTCTTC
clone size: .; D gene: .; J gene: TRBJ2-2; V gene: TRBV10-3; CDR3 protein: CAISESRTPELFF; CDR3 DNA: TGTGCCATCAGTGAGTCTAGAACACCCGAGCTGTTTTTT
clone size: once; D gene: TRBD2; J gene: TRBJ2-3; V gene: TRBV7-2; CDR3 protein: CASSLGGRGGRDTQYF; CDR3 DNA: TGTGCCAGCAGCTTAGGGGGCCGGGGGGGCCGAGATACGCAGTATTTT
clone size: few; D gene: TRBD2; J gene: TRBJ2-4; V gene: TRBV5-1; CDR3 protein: CASSWTSGRDQETPYF; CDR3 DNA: TGCGCCAGCAGTTGGACTAGCGGGAGGGACCAAGAGACCCCGTACTTC
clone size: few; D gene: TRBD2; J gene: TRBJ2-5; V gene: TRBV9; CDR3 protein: CASSPGLAAETQYF; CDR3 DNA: TGTGCCAGCAGCCCGGGACTAGCGGCAGAGACCCAGTACTTC
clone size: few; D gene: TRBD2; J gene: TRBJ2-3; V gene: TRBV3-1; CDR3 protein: CASSHPLTSGRNTQYF; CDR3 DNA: TGTGCCAGCAGCCATCCCCTGACTAGCGGGAGAAATACGCAGTATTTT
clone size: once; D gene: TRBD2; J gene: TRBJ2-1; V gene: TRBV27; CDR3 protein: CASRPSGSGNEQFF; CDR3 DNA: TGTGCCAGCCGCCCTAGCGGGAGTGGGAATGAGCAGTTCTTC
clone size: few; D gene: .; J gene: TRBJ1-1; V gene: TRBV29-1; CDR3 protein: CSVEPSVNTEAFF; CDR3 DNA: TGCAGCGTTGAACCCTCAGTGAACACTGAAGCTTTCTTT
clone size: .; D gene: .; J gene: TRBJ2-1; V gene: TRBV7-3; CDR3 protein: CASSLSGATGDEQFF; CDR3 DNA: TGTGCCAGCAGCTTAAGTGGAGCGACGGGCGATGAGCAGTTCTTC
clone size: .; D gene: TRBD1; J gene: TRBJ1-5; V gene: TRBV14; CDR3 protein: CASSQDRPGQGSHGNQPQHF; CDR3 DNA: TGTGCCAGCAGCCAAGATCGGCCGGGACAGGGGTCCCATGGCAATCAGCCCCAGCATTTT
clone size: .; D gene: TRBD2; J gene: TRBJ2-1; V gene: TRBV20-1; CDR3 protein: CSAILAGLGEQFF; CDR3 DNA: TGCAGTGCTATACTAGCGGGACTCGGTGAGCAGTTCTTC
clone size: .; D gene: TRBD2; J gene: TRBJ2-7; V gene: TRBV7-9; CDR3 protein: CASSLRHGTSGSSEQYF; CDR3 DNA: TGTGCCAGCAGCTTACGACATGGGACTAGCGGGAGTTCCGAGCAGTACTTC
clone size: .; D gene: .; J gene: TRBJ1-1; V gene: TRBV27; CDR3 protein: CASSIRDAPGVTEAFF; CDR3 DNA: TGTGCCAGCAGTATCCGGGACGCCCCCGGTGTGACTGAAGCTTTCTTT
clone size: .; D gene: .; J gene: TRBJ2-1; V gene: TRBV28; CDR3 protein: CATEGGGPSNEQFF; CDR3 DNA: TGTGCCACCGAGGGGGGAGGGCCCTCCAATGAGCAGTTCTTC
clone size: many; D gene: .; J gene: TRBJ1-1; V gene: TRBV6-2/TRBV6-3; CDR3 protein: CASSATGNTEAFF; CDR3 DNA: TGTGCCAGCAGCGCGACAGGGAACACTGAAGCTTTCTTT
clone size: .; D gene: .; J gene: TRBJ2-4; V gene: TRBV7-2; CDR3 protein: CASSFLAKNIQYF; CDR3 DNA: TGTGCCAGCAGCTTTTTAGCCAAAAACATTCAGTACTTC
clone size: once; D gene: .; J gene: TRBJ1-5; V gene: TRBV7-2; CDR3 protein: CVSSLDPRAHQPQHF; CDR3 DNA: TGTGTCAGCAGCTTAGACCCCAGGGCTCATCAGCCCCAGCATTTT
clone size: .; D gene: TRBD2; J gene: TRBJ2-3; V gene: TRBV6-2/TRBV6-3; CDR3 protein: CAARPSGVSTDTQYF; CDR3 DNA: TGTGCCGCCAGGCCTAGCGGGGTTAGCACAGATACGCAGTATTTT
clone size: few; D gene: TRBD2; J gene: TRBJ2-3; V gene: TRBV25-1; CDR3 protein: CASGRTSGVADTQYF; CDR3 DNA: TGTGCCAGCGGCAGGACTAGCGGGGTTGCAGATACGCAGTATTTT
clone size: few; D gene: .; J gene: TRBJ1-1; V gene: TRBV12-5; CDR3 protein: CASGLMGGTEAFF; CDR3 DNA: TGTGCTAGTGGTTTGATGGGAGGGACTGAAGCTTTCTTT
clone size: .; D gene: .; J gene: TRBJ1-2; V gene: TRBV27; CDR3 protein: CATNTGTGSYGYTF; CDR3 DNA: TGTGCCACCAACACGGGCACAGGGAGCTATGGCTACACCTTC
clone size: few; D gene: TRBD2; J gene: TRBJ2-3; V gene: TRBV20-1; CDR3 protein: CSRNLRTSGRVGDTQYF; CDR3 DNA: TGCAGTCGCAACCTCAGGACTAGCGGGAGGGTAGGAGATACGCAGTATTTT
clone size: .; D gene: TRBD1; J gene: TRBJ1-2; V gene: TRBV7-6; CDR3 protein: CASSLAADRGIYGYTF; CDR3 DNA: TGTGCCAGCAGCTTAGCTGCCGACAGGGGTATCTATGGCTACACCTTC
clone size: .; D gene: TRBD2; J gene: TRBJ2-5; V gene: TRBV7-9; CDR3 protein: CASSLTSGGAGETQYF; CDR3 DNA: TGTGCCAGCAGCTTGACTAGCGGGGGGGCCGGAGAGACCCAGTACTTC
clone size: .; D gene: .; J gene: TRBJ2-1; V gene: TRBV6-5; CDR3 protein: CASRHSMHNEQFF; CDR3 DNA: TGTGCCAGCAGGCACTCGATGCACAATGAGCAGTTCTTC
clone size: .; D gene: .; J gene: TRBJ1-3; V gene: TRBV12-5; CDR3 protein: CASGISGSPGNTIYF; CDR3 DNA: TGTGCTAGTGGGATATCAGGGAGCCCTGGAAACACCATATATTTT
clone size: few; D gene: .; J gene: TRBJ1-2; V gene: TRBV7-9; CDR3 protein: CASSPLSAVNYGYTF; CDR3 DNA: TGTGCCAGCAGCCCCCTGTCAGCAGTTAACTATGGCTACACCTTC
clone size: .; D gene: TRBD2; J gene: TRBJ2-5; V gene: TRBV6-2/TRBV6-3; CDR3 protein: CASSYSIRPSGQETQYF; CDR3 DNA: TGTGCCAGCAGTTACTCGATCAGGCCTAGCGGACAAGAGACCCAGTACTTC
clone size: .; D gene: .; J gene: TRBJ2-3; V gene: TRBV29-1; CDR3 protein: CSVEKGIGTDTQYF; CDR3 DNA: TGCAGCGTTGAGAAGGGGATCGGTACAGATACGCAGTATTTT
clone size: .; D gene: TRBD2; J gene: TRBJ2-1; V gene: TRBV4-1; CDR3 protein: CASSQTFGLAAPQGTQFF; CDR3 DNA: TGCGCCAGCAGTCAGACCTTCGGACTAGCGGCTCCCCAAGGGACCCAGTTCTTC
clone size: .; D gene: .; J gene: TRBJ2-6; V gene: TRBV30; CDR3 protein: CAWSGGMAGANVLTF; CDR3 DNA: TGTGCCTGGAGTGGGGGGATGGCTGGGGCCAACGTCCTGACTTTC
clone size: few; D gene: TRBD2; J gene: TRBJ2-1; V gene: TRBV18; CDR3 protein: CASSPGPSGSNEQFF; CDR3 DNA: TGTGCCAGCTCACCAGGACCTAGCGGGAGCAATGAGCAGTTCTTC
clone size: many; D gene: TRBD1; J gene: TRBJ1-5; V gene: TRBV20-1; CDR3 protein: CSARDTGGAGNQPQHF; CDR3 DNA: TGCAGTGCTAGAGATACAGGGGGCGCGGGCAATCAGCCCCAGCATTTT
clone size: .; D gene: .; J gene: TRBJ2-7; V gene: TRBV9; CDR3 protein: CASSVGAGLAYEQYF; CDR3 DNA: TGTGCCAGCAGCGTAGGCGCGGGACTCGCCTACGAGCAGTACTTC